Sequencing of this TCR beta chain was carried out in a study of T cell clonality in common variable immunodeficiency. Study-wide findings and caveats: Common variable immunodeficiency TCR beta sequences reportedly had fewer deletions and N-nucleotide insertions.

The CDR3 has 10 residues. The germline V and J ends were trimmed by 6 bases and 5 bases, with 2 bases remaining between them. Germline V gene lookup returns CDR1 MDHEN and CDR2 SYDVKM. The data were produced by immunoSEQ multiplex PCR, yet TCRdb's version contains in-frame clones alone and is incomplete. The profile covers 45,000 to 55,000 clones, none occurring a single time. The table lists this clone with many counts. The antigen is not known. With the read ending 3 residues before the CDR3 end, the germline J gene is used to fill in that end. This sequence originates from a person between 18 and 75 years old in good health. This chain links TRBV28 with TRBJ2-1; D remains ambiguous. The sample consisted of peripheral blood mononuclear cells. The CDR3 bases that were read are TGTGCCAGCAGCAACAATGAG. Its protein product is CASSNNE. In full, the CDR3 is CASSNNEQFF.